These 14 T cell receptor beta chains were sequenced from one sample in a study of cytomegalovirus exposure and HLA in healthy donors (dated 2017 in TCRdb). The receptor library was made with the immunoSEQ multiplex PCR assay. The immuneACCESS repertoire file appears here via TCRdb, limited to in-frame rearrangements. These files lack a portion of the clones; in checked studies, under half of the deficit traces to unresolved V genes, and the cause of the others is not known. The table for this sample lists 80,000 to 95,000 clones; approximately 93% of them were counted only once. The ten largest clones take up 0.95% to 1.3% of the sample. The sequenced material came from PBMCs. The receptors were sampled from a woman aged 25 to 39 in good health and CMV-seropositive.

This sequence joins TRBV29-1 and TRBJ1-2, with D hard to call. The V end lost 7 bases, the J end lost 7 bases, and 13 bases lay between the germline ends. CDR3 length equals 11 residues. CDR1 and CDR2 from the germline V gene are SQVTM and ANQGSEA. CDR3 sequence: CSAAKEFGYTF. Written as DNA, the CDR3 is TGCAGCGCAGCTAAGGAGTTTGGCTACACCTTC.

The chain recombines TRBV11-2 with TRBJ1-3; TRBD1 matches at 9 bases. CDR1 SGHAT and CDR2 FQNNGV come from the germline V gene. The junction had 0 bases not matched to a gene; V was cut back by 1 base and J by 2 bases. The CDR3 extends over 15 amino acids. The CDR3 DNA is TGTGCCAGCAGCTTAGGACAGGGGGCTGGAAACACCATATATTTT. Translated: CASSLGQGAGNTIYF.

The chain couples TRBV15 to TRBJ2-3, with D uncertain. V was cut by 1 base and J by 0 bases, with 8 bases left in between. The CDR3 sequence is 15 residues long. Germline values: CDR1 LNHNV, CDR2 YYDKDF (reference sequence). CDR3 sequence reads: CATSRVLTSTDTQYF. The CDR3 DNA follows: TGTGCCACCAGCAGAGTCCTGACTAGCACAGATACGCAGTATTTT.

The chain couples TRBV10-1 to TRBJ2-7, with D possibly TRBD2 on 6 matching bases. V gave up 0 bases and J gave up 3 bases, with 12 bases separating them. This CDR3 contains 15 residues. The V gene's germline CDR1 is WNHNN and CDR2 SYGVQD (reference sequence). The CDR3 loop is CASSESRGRNYEQYF. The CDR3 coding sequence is TGCGCCAGCAGTGAGTCTCGGGGGAGAAACTACGAGCAGTACTTC.

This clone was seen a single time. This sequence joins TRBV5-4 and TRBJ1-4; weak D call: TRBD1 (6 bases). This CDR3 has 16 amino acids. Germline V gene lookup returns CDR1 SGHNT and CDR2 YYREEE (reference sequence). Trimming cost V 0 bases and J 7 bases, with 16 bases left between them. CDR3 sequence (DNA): TGTGCCAGCAGCTTGGGAGAGCACAGGGTCTCTGAAAAACTGTTTTTT. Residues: CASSLGEHRVSEKLFF.

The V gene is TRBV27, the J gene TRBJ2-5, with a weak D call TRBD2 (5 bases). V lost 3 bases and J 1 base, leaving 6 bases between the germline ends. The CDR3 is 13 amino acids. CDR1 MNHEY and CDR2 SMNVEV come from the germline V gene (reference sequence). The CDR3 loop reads CASSFSAQETQYF. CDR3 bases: TGTGCCAGCAGTTTTAGCGCCCAAGAGACCCAGTACTTC.

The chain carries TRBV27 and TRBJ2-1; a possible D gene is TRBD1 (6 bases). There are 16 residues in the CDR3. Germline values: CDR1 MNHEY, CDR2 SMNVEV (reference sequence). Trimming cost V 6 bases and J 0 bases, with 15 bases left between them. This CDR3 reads CASRHSGVSSYNEQFF. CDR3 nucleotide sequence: TGTGCCAGCAGACACTCAGGGGTCAGCTCCTACAATGAGCAGTTCTTC.

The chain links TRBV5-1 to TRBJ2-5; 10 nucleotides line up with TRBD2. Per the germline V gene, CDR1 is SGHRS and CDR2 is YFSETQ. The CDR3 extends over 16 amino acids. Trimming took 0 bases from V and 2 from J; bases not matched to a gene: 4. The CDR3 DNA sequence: TGCGCCAGCAGCTTGGCTAGCGGGAGTATACAAGAGACCCAGTACTTC. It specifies CASSLASGSIQETQYF.

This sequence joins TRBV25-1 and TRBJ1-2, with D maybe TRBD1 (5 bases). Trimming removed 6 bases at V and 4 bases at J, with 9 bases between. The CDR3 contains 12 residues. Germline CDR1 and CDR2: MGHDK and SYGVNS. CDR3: CASRLQGYGYTF. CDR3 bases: TGTGCCAGCAGGCTTCAGGGCTATGGCTACACCTTC.

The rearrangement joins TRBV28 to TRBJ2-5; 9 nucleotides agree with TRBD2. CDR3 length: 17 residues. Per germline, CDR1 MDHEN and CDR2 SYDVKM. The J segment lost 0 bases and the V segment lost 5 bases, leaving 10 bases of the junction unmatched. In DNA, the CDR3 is TGTGCCAGCAGTACGGGACTAAGCGGGGGGTACCAAGAGACCCAGTACTTC. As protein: CASSTGLSGGYQETQYF.

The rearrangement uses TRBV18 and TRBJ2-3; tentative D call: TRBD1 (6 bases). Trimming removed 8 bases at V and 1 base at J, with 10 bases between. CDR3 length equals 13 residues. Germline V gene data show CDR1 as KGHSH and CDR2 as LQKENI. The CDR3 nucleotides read TGTGCCAGCGTCGCAGGGGGCACAGATACGCAGTATTTT. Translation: CASVAGGTDTQYF.

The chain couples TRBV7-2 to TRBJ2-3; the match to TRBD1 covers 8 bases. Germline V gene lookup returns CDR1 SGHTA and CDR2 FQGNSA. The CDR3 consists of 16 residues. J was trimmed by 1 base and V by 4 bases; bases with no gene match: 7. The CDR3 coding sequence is TGTGCCAGCAGCTCGGACAGGGCAAAACGCACAGATACGCAGTATTTT. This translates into CASSSDRAKRTDTQYF. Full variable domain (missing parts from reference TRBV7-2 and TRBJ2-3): GAGVSQSPSNKVTEKGKDVELRCDPISGHTALYWYRQSLGQGLEFLIYFQGNSAPDKSGLPSDRFSAERTGGSVSTLTIQRTQQEDSAVYLCASSSDRAKRTDTQYFGPGTRLTVL.

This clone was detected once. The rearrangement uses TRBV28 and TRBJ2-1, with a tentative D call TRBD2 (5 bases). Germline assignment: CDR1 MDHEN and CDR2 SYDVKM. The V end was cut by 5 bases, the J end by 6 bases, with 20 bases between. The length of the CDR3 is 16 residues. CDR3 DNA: TGTGCCAGCAGTGCACGGACTTCCATAGTTGGCAATGAGCAGTTCTTC. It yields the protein CASSARTSIVGNEQFF.

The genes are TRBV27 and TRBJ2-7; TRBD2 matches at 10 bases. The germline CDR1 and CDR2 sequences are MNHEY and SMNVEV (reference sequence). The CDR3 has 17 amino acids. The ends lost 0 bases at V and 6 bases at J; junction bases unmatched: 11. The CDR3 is CASSLSLAGYRSGEQYF. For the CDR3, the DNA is TGTGCCAGCAGTTTATCACTAGCGGGATACAGATCGGGCGAGCAGTACTTC.